These 19 T cell receptor beta chains share one sample of origin, sequenced in a study of blood T cell repertoires in COVID-19. Some clones are missing from TCRdb's copy, which holds only in-frame ones; the method was immunoSEQ multiplex PCR. Of almost 400,000 clones in the sample, approximately 87% were seen once. Sequencing was carried out using PBMCs or T cells enriched from blood (not recorded which). Receptor source: a woman between 25 and 40 years old with acute COVID-19.

The CDR3 DNA reads TGTGCCAGCAGCTCTGGCCTAGGGGGGGCGGAGCAGTTCTTC. This sequence encodes CASSSGLGGAEQFF. The chain combines TRBV5-6 with TRBJ2-1; a possible D gene is TRBD2 (7 bases). Germline V gene data show CDR1 as SGHDT and CDR2 as YYEEEE. V lost 3 bases and J 10 bases, leaving 17 bases between the germline ends. This CDR3 is 14 amino acids long.

The rearrangement joins TRBV7-3 to TRBJ2-6, with TRBD2 matching 8 bases. The junction had 2 bases not matched to a gene; V was cut back by 1 base and J by 0 bases. This CDR3 contains 17 residues. Germline V CDR1 and CDR2: SGHTA, FQGTGA. The CDR3 bases are TGTGCCAGCAGCTTAATAGCGGGGAGCTCTGGGGCCAACGTCCTGACTTTC. Its protein is CASSLIAGSSGANVLTF.

The genes are TRBV24-1 and TRBJ2-2; 8 bases match TRBD1. Trimming at V came to 3 bases and at J to 6 bases, leaving 5 bases not matched to a gene. The CDR3 is 15 residues long. Germline loops: CDR1 KGHDR, CDR2 SFDVKD. The CDR3 is CATSDARQGSGELFF. For the CDR3, the DNA is TGTGCCACCAGTGATGCTAGACAGGGGTCCGGGGAGCTGTTTTTT.

The chain joins TRBV10-3 to TRBJ1-1, with D perhaps TRBD1 (6 bases). V dropped 5 bases and J dropped 6 bases, with 7 bases sitting between them. CDR3 length: 11 residues. CDR1 is ENHRY, CDR2 SYGVKD, per germline. The CDR3 coding sequence is TGTGCCATCAGTTCAGGGGCTGAAGCTTTCTTT. Its translation: CAISSGAEAFF.

The chain joins TRBV18 to TRBJ2-1; 9 bases are shared with TRBD1. The V and J ends lost 4 bases and 8 bases, in that order; junction bases with no gene match: 15. The CDR3 spans 17 residues. CDR1 and CDR2 (germline): KGHSH, LQKENI. Written as DNA, the CDR3 is TGTGCCAGCTCACGGCCGAGGGACAGGGACCTTCGGGATGAGCAGTTCTTC. Its protein product is CASSRPRDRDLRDEQFF.

This chain joins TRBV25-1 and TRBJ1-3; TRBD1 is a possible D gene (6 bases). CDR3 length: 15 residues. Germline V gene data show CDR1 as MGHDK and CDR2 as SYGVNS. Trimming took off 5 bases at V and 0 bases at J, with 11 bases between the two ends. CDR3 loop: CASSTTGNSGNTIYF. The CDR3 DNA is TGTGCCAGCAGTACGACAGGAAACTCTGGAAACACCATATATTTT.

The rearrangement links TRBV24-1 to TRBJ2-2; 9 nucleotides line up with TRBD1. V lost 4 bases, J lost 4 bases, and 12 bases stayed unmatched. The CDR3 is 18 amino acids. Germline CDR1 and CDR2: KGHDR and SFDVKD. DNA of the CDR3: TGTGCCACCAGTGACCGGATAGGAGGACAGGGGAGCACCGGGGAGCTGTTTTTT. Translating gives CATSDRIGGQGSTGELFF.

The V call is TRBV15, the J call TRBJ1-5; 7 bases map to TRBD1. Per germline, CDR1 LNHNV and CDR2 YYDKDF (reference sequence). V lost 4 bases, J lost 6 bases, and 6 bases stayed unmatched. The CDR3 contains 14 residues. The CDR3 nucleotides read TGTGCCACCAGCAAAGAGGGGGCCAGTCAGCCCCAGCATTTT. It translates to CATSKEGASQPQHF.

The rearrangement links TRBV9 to TRBJ2-3, with TRBD2 matching 7 bases. CDR1 is SGDLS and CDR2 is YYNGEE in the germline V gene. The CDR3 totals 15 residues. With 1 base clipped from V and 3 bases from J, the junction kept 5 bases outside the gene matches. The CDR3 spells CASSVLAVRTDTQYF. CDR3 bases: TGTGCCAGCAGCGTACTAGCGGTACGAACAGATACGCAGTATTTT.

This chain joins TRBV5-6 and TRBJ1-6; D gene ambiguous. Trimming shortened V by 0 bases and J by 11 bases, and 9 bases separated the two germline ends. The CDR3 is made up of 13 amino acids. The germline CDR1 and CDR2 sequences are SGHDT and YYEEEE. CDR3 sequence: CASSLVESPPLHF. The DNA for the CDR3 is TGTGCCAGCAGCTTGGTTGAGTCGCCACCCCTCCACTTT.

This chain connects TRBV18 to TRBJ1-2; 7 bases fit TRBD1. The germline V gene encodes CDR1 KGHSH and CDR2 LQKENI. The CDR3 loop spans 13 amino acids. With V trimmed by 3 bases and J by 7 bases, 5 bases remained unmatched. The CDR3 bases are TGTGCCAGCTCACCGCCCAACAGGGGTGGCTACACCTTC. This gives the protein CASSPPNRGGYTF.

The rearrangement uses TRBV5-1 and TRBJ1-4; 7 bases fit TRBD1. Per germline, CDR1 SGHRS and CDR2 YFSETQ. The CDR3 consists of 16 residues. V shed 9 bases and J 10 bases; nucleotides not matched to a gene: 21. The CDR3 spells CATLNPPGQRLGKLFF. As DNA, the CDR3 is TGCGCCACCCTGAACCCTCCGGGACAGCGCCTGGGAAAACTGTTTTTT.

The rearrangement uses TRBV7-8 and TRBJ2-5; D might be TRBD2 (6 bases). This CDR3 comprises 15 residues. Germline V CDR1 and CDR2: SGHVS, FQNEAQ. Trimming removed 0 bases from V and 2 bases from J, with 10 bases in between. CDR3 sequence reads: CASSLAGGFQETQYF. The CDR3 coding sequence is TGTGCCAGCAGCTTAGCGGGGGGATTTCAAGAGACCCAGTACTTC.

The chain recombines TRBV6-5 with TRBJ2-7; 7 bases match TRBD2. The germline gives CDR1 MNHEY, CDR2 SVGAGI. The CDR3 is made up of 14 amino acids. Losses at the gene ends were 3 bases for V and 2 bases for J; bases not matched to a gene: 4. CDR3 nucleotides: TGTGCCAGCAGTTATTCGGGGGGTACCTACGAGCAGTACTTC. This translates into CASSYSGGTYEQYF.

This clone was observed a single time. V usage is TRBV27 and J usage is TRBJ1-2; TRBD1 matches 7 bases. Germline values: CDR1 MNHEY, CDR2 SMNVEV (reference sequence). V lost 5 bases to trimming and J lost 4 bases; unmatched junction nucleotides: 10. CDR3 length: 15 amino acids. The CDR3 sequence is CASSQVRQGGYGYTF. The CDR3 nucleotides read TGTGCCAGCAGTCAAGTCCGACAGGGAGGCTATGGCTACACCTTC.

This sequence joins TRBV2 and TRBJ1-3, with 10 bases that match TRBD1. The length of the CDR3 is 15 residues. Germline-derived CDR1 and CDR2 are SNHLY and FYNNEI. Trimming removed 6 bases from V and 4 bases from J; junction bases left unmatched: 6. For the CDR3, the DNA is TGTGCCAGCAGCACGGGACAGGGGACCGGAAACACCATATATTTT. Amino acid sequence: CASSTGQGTGNTIYF.

The chain employs TRBV24-1 and TRBJ2-1; 9 bases are a match to TRBD2. J lost 4 bases, V lost 3 bases, and 6 bases had no gene match. The CDR3 sequence is 16 residues long. CDR1 is KGHDR and CDR2 is SFDVKD in the germline V gene. The CDR3 is CATSDGASGTYNEQFF. The CDR3 nucleotides are TGTGCCACCAGTGATGGGGCTAGCGGGACTTACAATGAGCAGTTCTTC.

The chain combines TRBV2 with TRBJ1-2; 8 bases match TRBD1. Germline CDR1 reads SNHLY; CDR2 reads FYNNEI. V shed 6 bases and J 7 bases; nucleotides not matched to a gene: 7. The CDR3 runs 13 residues. This CDR3 is CASSADRGRGYTF. CDR3 nucleotides: TGTGCCAGCAGCGCCGACAGGGGTCGTGGCTACACCTTC.

J is TRBJ2-3 and V is TRBV5-1; D perhaps matches TRBD2 (5 bases). With 2 bases removed from V and 2 bases from J, the gap between germline ends came to 15 bases. This CDR3 has 16 amino acids. Germline V gene lookup returns CDR1 SGHRS and CDR2 YFSETQ. The CDR3 region has the DNA TGCGCCAGCAGCTTAGGCAGCGGCCTCTTCACAGATACGCAGTATTTT. Its protein product is CASSLGSGLFTDTQYF.